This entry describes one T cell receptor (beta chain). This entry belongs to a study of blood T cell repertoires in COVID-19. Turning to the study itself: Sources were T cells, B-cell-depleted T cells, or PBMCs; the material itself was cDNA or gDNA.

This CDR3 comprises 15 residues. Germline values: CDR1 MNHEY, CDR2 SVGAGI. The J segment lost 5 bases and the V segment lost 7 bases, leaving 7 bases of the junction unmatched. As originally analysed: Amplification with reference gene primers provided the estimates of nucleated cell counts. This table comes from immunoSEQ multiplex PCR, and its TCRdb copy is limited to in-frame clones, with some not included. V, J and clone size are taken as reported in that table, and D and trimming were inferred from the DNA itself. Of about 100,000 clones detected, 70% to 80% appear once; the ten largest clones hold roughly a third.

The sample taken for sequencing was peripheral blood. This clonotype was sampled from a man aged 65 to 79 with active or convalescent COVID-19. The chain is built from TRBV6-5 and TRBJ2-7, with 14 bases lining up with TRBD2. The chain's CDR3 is CASTLGLAGVDEQYF. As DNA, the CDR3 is TGTGCCAGCACCTTGGGACTAGCGGGAGTCGACGAGCAGTACTTC.